These T cell receptor beta chains were read from a single sample in a study of blood T cell repertoires in COVID-19. This table comes from immunoSEQ multiplex PCR, and its TCRdb copy is limited to in-frame clones, with some not included. The sample has approximately 97,000 clones, 70% to 90% seen once. The sequenced material came from peripheral blood. These receptors were collected from a man aged 45-60 years with active COVID-19. Both conserved end residues are part of each CDR3. D genes are given only for firm matches. Only part of the rows carry a size: once, few, many, or a class if the clone is expanded.

size	V	D	J	DNA	CDR3
few	TRBV6-5	-	TRBJ1-1	TGTGCCGGGGGAAGAAGGGAGGGGACTGAAGCTTTCTTT	CAGGRREGTEAFF
-	TRBV5-1	-	TRBJ2-1	TGCGCCAGCAGCTTGGGAAATATAGGAGGGGATGAGCAGTTCTTC	CASSLGNIGGDEQFF
-	TRBV10-3	TRBD1	TRBJ1-2	TGTGCCATCAGTGAGTCAGGGGGCACTAACTATGGCTACACCTTC	CAISESGGTNYGYTF
-	TRBV6-5	-	TRBJ1-2	TGTGCCAGCAGTCGAACAGGATTCAACTATGGCTACACCTTC	CASSRTGFNYGYTF
-	TRBV7-2	TRBD2	TRBJ2-1	TGTGCCAGCAGCTTAGTAGCGGGGGGCTACAATGAGCAGTTCTTC	CASSLVAGGYNEQFF
-	TRBV27	-	TRBJ1-6	TGTGCCAGCAGACCCCCGTGGGGGGTGGATTCACCCCTCCACTTT	CASRPPWGVDSPLHF
-	TRBV6-5	-	TRBJ1-1	TGTGCCAGCCAAGGCGAGGGTATGGAAGCCTTCTTT	CASQGEGMEAFF
-	TRBV15	-	TRBJ1-3	TGTGCCACCAGCAGAGATAGGGGTTCTGGAAACACCATATATTTT	CATSRDRGSGNTIYF
-	TRBV7-9	TRBD2	TRBJ2-3	TGTGCCAGCAGCCCAAAATTCCGACTAGCGGGGGGAGATACGCAGTATTTT	CASSPKFRLAGGDTQYF
-	TRBV6-1	-	TRBJ2-4	TGTGCCAGCAGTGAAGCCGGGTCTAAAAACATTCAGTACTTC	CASSEAGSKNIQYF
-	TRBV3-1/TRBV3-2	TRBD2	TRBJ2-1	TGTGCCAGCAGCCAAGGACTAGCGGGGAACGAGCAGTTCTTC	CASSQGLAGNEQFF
-	TRBV6-6	-	TRBJ2-2	TGTGCCAGCAGCAAAAGCGGGAACACCGGGGAGCTGTTTTTT	CASSKSGNTGELFF
-	TRBV29-1	TRBD1	TRBJ1-5	TGCAGCGTTGGTCAGGGGGGTGGCAATCAGCCCCAGCATTTT	CSVGQGGGNQPQHF
-	TRBV9	-	TRBJ2-2	TGTGCCAGCAGCGACAGGGACCACACCGGGGAGCTGTTTTTT	CASSDRDHTGELFF
-	TRBV6-5	TRBD1	TRBJ1-4	TGTGCCAGCAGTCAGAGGGCAGGGGGGAATGAAAAACTGTTTTTT	CASSQRAGGNEKLFF